The next 7 T cell receptor beta chains were all read from a single sample in a study of a mutant IDH1 vaccine in newly diagnosed glioma. As to time point: week 35, safety follow-up. Vaccination used 300 ug of mutant IDH1 20-mer peptide per dose, with topical imiquimod. These receptors have no identified antigens. Only in-frame clones appear in the TCRdb table, and some are missing; sequencing was by immunoSEQ multiplex PCR. The sample gives some 58,000 clones, roughly 81% of which show up once; roughly 5.2% is in the top ten. The specimen comprised PBMCs, sampled from a glioma patient whose treatment included an IDH1 peptide vaccine. Every receptor here comes from a middle-aged man with glioma.

This clone was observed a handful of times. V and J are TRBV15 and TRBJ1-5; TRBD1 might be the D (6 bases). The V end lost 8 bases, the J end lost 3 bases, and 11 bases lay between the germline ends. Germline V gene sequence: CDR1 LNHNV, CDR2 YYDKDF (reference sequence). This CDR3 has 13 residues. The CDR3 is CATRRDNNQPQHF. CDR3 nucleotide sequence: TGTGCCACCCGCCGGGACAACAATCAGCCCCAGCATTTT.

The chain couples TRBV5-1 to TRBJ1-2, with 8 bases matching TRBD1. The CDR3 is 17 amino acids. Germline V gene lookup returns CDR1 SGHRS and CDR2 YFSETQ. With V trimmed by 0 bases and J by 6 bases, 13 bases remained unmatched. CDR3 residues: CASSLGDSRTGSNGYTF. The CDR3 DNA reads TGCGCCAGCAGCTTGGGGGATTCTAGGACAGGGAGCAATGGCTACACCTTC.

This clone was picked up a small number of times. V usage is TRBV7-9 and J usage is TRBJ1-6, with TRBD1 matching over 9 bases. The V gene's germline CDR1 is SEHNR and CDR2 FQNEAQ (reference sequence). CDR3 length: 15 residues. With 5 bases clipped from V and 9 bases from J, the junction kept 8 bases outside the gene matches. Here the CDR3 DNA reads TGTGCCAGCAGCGGCGGGACAGGGCAGAGTTCACCCCTCCACTTT. This codes for CASSGGTGQSSPLHF.

This chain connects TRBV9 to TRBJ2-1; the D gene is possibly TRBD1 (6 bases). Trimming took 0 bases from V and 0 from J, leaving 7 bases between them. Germline V lookup: CDR1 SGDLS, CDR2 YYNGEE. This CDR3 region has 15 residues. This chain's CDR3 is CASSVVQGSYNEQFF. The CDR3 DNA sequence: TGTGCCAGCAGCGTAGTACAGGGCTCCTACAATGAGCAGTTCTTC.

The V and J genes are TRBV27 and TRBJ2-3; TRBD2 matches 11 bases. V shed 6 bases and J 2 bases; nucleotides not matched to a gene: 1. The germline gives CDR1 MNHEY, CDR2 SMNVEV (reference sequence). The CDR3 contains 14 residues. CDR3 region: CASRLAGVTDTQYF. As DNA, the CDR3 is TGTGCCAGCAGACTAGCGGGAGTCACAGATACGCAGTATTTT.

This rearrangement joins TRBV28 to TRBJ1-5; the D is unclear. Trimming pared 4 bases from V and 1 base from J, leaving 17 bases between. Per the germline V gene, CDR1 is MDHEN and CDR2 is SYDVKM. The CDR3 is 17 amino acids. The CDR3 loop is CASSSPRRVYSNQPQHF. The DNA of the CDR3 is TGTGCCAGCAGTTCCCCCCGACGGGTATACAGCAATCAGCCCCAGCATTTT.

This chain links TRBV14 with TRBJ2-5; D is perhaps TRBD2 (5 bases). The CDR3 is 12 residues long. Deletions cut 4 bases from V and 8 bases from J, with 11 bases between. CDR1 and CDR2 (germline): SGHDN, FVKESK. Here the CDR3 DNA reads TGTGCCAGCAGCCGGACGGAGGTCACCCAGTACTTC. This encodes CASSRTEVTQYF.